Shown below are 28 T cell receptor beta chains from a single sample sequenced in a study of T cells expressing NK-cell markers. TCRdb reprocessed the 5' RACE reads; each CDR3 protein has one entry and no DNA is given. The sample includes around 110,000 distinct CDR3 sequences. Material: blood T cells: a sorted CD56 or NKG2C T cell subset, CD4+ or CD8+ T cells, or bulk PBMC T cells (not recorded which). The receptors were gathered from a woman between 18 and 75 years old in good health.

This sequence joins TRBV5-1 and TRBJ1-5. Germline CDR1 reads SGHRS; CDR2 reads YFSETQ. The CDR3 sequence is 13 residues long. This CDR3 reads CARARRSNQPQHF.

CDR3 amino acids: CASSSDRESNQPQHF. The V call is TRBV12-3 or TRBV12-4, the J call TRBJ1-5; TCRdb designates TRBD1, a call that cannot be tested without DNA. The CDR3 has 15 residues.

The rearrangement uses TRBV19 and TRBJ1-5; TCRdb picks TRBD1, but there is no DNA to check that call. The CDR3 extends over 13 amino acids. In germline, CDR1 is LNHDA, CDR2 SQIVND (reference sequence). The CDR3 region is CASSAGAVEPQHF.

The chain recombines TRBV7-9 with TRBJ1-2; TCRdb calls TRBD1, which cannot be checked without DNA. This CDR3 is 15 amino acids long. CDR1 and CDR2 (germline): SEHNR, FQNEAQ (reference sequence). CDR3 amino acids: CASSLAWTGDYGYTF.

CDR3 amino acids: CSARDGHRTDTQYF. V is TRBV20-1 and J is TRBJ2-3; the D call from TCRdb, TRBD1, cannot be confirmed without DNA. Per the germline V gene, CDR1 is DFQATT and CDR2 is SNEGSKA (reference sequence). This CDR3 has 14 amino acids.

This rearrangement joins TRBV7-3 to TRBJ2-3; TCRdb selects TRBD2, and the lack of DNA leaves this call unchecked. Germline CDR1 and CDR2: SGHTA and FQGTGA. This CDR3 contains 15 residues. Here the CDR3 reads CASSLLAGGLDTQYF.

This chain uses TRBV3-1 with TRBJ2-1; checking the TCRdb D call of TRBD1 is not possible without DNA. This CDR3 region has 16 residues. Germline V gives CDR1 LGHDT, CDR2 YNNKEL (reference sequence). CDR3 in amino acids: CASSSPWTGVYNEQFF.

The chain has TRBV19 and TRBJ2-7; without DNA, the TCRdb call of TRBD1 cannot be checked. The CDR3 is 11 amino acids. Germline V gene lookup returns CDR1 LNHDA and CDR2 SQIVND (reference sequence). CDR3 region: CATSQGLEQYF.

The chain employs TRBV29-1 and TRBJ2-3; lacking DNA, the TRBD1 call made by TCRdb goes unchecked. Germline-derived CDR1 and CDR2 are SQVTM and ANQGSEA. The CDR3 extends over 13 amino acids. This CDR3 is CSVSTGITDTQYF.

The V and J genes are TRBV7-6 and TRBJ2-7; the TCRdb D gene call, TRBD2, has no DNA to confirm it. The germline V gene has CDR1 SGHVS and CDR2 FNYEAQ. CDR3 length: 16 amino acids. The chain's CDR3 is CASSLAWTSGRYEQYF.

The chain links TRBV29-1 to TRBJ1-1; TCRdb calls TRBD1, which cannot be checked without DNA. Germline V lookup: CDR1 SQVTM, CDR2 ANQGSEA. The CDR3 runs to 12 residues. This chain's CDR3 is CSVPAGGTEAFF.

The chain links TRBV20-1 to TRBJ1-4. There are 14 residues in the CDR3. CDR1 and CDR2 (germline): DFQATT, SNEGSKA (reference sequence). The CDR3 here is CSASFTARGEKLFF.

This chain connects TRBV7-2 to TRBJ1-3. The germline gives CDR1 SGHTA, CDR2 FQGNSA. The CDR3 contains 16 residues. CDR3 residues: CASSLEVGSSGNTIYF.

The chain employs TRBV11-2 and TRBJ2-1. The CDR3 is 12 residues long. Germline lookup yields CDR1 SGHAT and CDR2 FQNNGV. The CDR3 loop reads CASSLARDEQFF. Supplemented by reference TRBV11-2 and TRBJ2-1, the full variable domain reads EAGVAQSPRYKIIEKRQSVAFWCNPISGHATLYWYQQILGQGPKLLIQFQNNGVVDDSQLPKDRFSAERLKGVDSTLKIQPAKLEDSAVYLCASSLARDEQFFGPGTRLTVL.

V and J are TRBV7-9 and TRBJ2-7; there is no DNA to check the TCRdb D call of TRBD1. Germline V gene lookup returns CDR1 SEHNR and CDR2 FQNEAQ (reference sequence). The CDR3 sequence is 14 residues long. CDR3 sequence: CASSLVAGGGEQYF.

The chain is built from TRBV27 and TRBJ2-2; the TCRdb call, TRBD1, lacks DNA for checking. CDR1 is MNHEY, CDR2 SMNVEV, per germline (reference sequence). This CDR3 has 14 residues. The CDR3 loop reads CASSWQGGSGELFF.

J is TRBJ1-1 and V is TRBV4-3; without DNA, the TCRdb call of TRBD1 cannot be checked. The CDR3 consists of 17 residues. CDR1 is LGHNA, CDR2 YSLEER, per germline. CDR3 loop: CASSQLKGGHGNTEAFF.

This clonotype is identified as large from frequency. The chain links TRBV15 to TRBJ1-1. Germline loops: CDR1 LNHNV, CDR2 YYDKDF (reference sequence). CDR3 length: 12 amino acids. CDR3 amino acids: CAIGAGNTEAFF.

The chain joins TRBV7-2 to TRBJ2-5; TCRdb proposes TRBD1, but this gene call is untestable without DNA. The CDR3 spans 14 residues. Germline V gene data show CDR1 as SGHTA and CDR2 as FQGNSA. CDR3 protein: CASRRGGSGETQYF.

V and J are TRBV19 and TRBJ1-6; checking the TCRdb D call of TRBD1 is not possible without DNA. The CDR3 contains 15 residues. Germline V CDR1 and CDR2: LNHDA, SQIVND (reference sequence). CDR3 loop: CASSMDTGDNSPLHF.

CDR3 residues: CASSPTSGGPEETQYF. This chain links TRBV7-8 with TRBJ2-5; TCRdb's D gene call, TRBD2, goes unchecked for lack of DNA. CDR3 length: 16 residues. From germline, CDR1 is SGHVS and CDR2 FQNEAQ.

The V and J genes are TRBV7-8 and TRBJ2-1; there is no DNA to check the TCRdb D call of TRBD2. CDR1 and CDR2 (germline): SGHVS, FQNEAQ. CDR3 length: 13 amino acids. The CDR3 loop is CASSLEGSGEQFF.

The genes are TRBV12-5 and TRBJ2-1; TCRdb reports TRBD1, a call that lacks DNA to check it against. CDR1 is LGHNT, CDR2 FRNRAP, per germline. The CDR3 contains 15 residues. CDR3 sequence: CASGFPGTGTDEQFF.

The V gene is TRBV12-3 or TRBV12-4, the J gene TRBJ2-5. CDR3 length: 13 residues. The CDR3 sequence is CASRLAAQETQYF.

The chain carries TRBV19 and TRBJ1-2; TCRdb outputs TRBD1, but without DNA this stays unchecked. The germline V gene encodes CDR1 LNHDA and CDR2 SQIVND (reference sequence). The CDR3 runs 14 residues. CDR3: CASSPAGDDYGYTF.

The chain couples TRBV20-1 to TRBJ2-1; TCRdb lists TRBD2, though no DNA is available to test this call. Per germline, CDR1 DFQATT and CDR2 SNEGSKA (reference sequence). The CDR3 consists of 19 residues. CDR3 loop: CSAGSGGGLAGESYNEQFF.

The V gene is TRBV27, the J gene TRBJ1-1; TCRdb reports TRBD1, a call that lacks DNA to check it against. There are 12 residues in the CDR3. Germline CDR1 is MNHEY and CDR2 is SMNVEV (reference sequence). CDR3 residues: CASSLRTGEAFF.

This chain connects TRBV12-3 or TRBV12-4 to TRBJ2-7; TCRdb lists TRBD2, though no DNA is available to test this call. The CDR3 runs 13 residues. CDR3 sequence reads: CASSYQAHYEQYF.